The sequence of this T cell receptor (beta chain) was determined in a study of graft-versus-host responses after intestinal transplantation. The CDR3 loop spans 12 amino acids. Trimming took 4 bases from V and 6 from J; bases not matched to a gene: 4. Germline CDR1 and CDR2: SGHDT and YYEEEE. The protocol was immunoSEQ multiplex PCR, while the TCRdb copy is restricted to in-frame clones and leaves out a portion. The sample includes 40,000 or so clones, just under 95% of them seen just once. The source was PBMCs, collected 16 days after intestinal transplant. The V call is TRBV5-6, the J call TRBJ2-7; 7 bases are shared with TRBD2. The receptor's source is a human patient who received an intestinal transplant, so some T cells may come from the graft donor. The CDR3, as DNA: TGTGCCAGCAGCCAGCCGGGGGGCGAGCAGTACTTC. The encoded protein is CASSQPGGEQYF. The full variable domain, its missing parts supplied by reference TRBV5-6 and TRBJ2-7, is DAGVTQSPTHLIKTRGQQVTLRCSPKSGHDTVSWYQQALGQGPQFIFQYYEEEERQRGNFPDRFSGHQFPNYSSELNVNALLLGDSALYLCASSQPGGEQYFGPGTRLTVT.